This T cell receptor beta chain was sequenced for a study of T-cell memory formation after mild COVID-19. Study-level results: Certain responding clones were present in pre-infection memory, suggesting participation of cross-reactive memory.

This CDR3 spans 15 amino acids. The germline V gene has CDR1 SGHTA and CDR2 FQGNSA. Trimming stripped 3 bases from V and 1 base from J, with 11 bases between. MiXCR was run by TCRdb on the 5' RACE reads, yielding one entry per CDR3 protein. The sample yields roughly 250,000 distinct CDR3 sequences, 15% to 20% seen once. About this clonotype: Its antigen remains unidentified.

This TCR was recovered from a man aged 18-30 years who had mild COVID-19 (a few samples of this study predate the infection). Cell type and time point are not known. The material sequenced was PBMCs or a T cell subset sorted from them (not recorded which). The rearrangement uses TRBV7-2 and TRBJ2-3, with D perhaps matching TRBD2 (5 bases). For the CDR3, the DNA is TGTGCCAGCAGCTTTCAGCGGTTGGGCACAGATACGCAGTATTTT. As protein: CASSFQRLGTDTQYF.